The 9 T cell receptor beta chains presented below share a single source sample, sequenced in a study of post-analysis software for immune sequencing data (dated by TCRdb to the mid-2010s). The research as a whole found: Significantly higher frequencies in patients than in controls were found for about 5 TRBV segments, including TRBV5-6, TRBV5-1 and TRBV20-1.

For these receptors, no antigen is known. To prepare the library, PCR was applied. Sequencing relied on an Illumina HiSeq 2500. Unique molecular identifiers were incorporated into TCR beta cDNA libraries to reduce PCR and sequencing biases. The public reads were quality trimmed at Q25 with fastp and then assembled into clones with MiXCR by TCRdb, keeping productive beta chains. Each CDR3 protein gets just one entry, which takes the most common genes and DNA from the rows behind it. The sample contains 150,000 to 200,000 distinct CDR3 sequences, approximately 30% of them found a single time. The top ten hold roughly 1.6% of the sample. Sample: blood. These TCRs come from a girl aged 10 to 17 with multiple sclerosis.

This clonotype was seen at least ten times. This chain connects TRBV24-1 to TRBJ2-5; D possibly corresponds to TRBD1 (5 bases). The CDR3 is 12 residues long. V was trimmed by 2 bases and J by 10 bases, leaving 10 bases between them. Germline-derived CDR1 and CDR2 are KGHDR and SFDVKD. The CDR3 loop reads CATSDYRSIQYF. The CDR3, as DNA: TGTGCCACCAGTGATTACAGGAGTATCCAGTACTTC.

CDR3 protein: CASSQDPGHYEQYF. CDR3 nucleotide sequence: TGTGCCAGCAGCCAAGATCCGGGTCACTACGAGCAGTACTTC. This sequence joins TRBV3-1 and TRBJ2-5; D remains unclear. The J call is in doubt because the DNA end fits TRBJ2-7 better. Germline V gene data show CDR1 as LGHDT and CDR2 as YNNKEL (reference sequence). The CDR3 runs 14 residues.

Ten or more counts support this clonotype. The rearrangement uses TRBV29-1 and TRBJ2-7, with D unclear. Germline V lookup: CDR1 SQVTM, CDR2 ANQGSEA. The CDR3 length is 14 residues. V dropped 7 bases and J dropped 2 bases, with 18 bases sitting between them. The CDR3 loop reads CSAKMTSLTYEQYF. The CDR3 region has the DNA TGCAGCGCGAAGATGACAAGCCTAACCTACGAGCAGTACTTC.

Note on this clonotype: This sequence may be a read error, since a much larger clone differs from it by one base. Given the absence of the conserved phenylalanine or tryptophan at the CDR3 end, a read error is likely. This chain uses TRBV24-1 with TRBJ2-1; unclear D gene. Germline values: CDR1 KGHDR, CDR2 SFDVKD. The V end lost 5 bases, the J end lost 0 bases, and 16 bases lay between the germline ends. The CDR3 contains 17 residues. The CDR3 bases are TGTGCCACCAGTGTAAGCAGGTCCTTAAGCTCCTACAATGAGCAGTTCTTG. It encodes CATSVSRSLSSYNEQFL.

The chain combines TRBV6-6 with TRBJ2-1; D unclear. The CDR3 consists of 13 residues. Germline values: CDR1 MNHNY, CDR2 SVGAGI (reference sequence). Deletions cut 5 bases from V and 4 bases from J, with 9 bases between. CDR3 residues: CASSTESYNEQFF. The CDR3 DNA reads as TGTGCCAGCAGTACCGAGTCGTACAATGAGCAGTTCTTC.

The sample holds a few counts of this clonotype. V is TRBV3-1 and J is TRBJ1-1; possibly TRBD1 for D (5 bases). This CDR3 comprises 17 residues. CDR1 is LGHDT and CDR2 is YNNKEL in the germline V gene (reference sequence). Trimming pared 4 bases from V and 0 bases from J, leaving 18 bases between. This chain's CDR3 is CASSPSGRILMNTEAFF. As DNA, the CDR3 is TGTGCCAGCAGCCCCTCGGGACGGATTTTAATGAACACTGAAGCTTTCTTT.

This clonotype was recorded many times. The chain combines TRBV28 with TRBJ2-3; the match to TRBD2 covers 8 bases. The V segment lost 11 bases and the J segment 3 bases; nucleotides outside the gene matches: 10. The germline V gene encodes CDR1 MDHEN and CDR2 SYDVKM. The CDR3 extends over 14 amino acids. As DNA, the CDR3 is TGTGCCGCACAACCAGCGGGAGTTACAGATACGCAGTATTTT. It codes for CAAQPAGVTDTQYF.

In this sample, this clonotype turned up many times. J is TRBJ2-1 and V is TRBV29-1, with 8 bases matching TRBD2. Germline V gene lookup returns CDR1 SQVTM and CDR2 ANQGSEA. This CDR3 contains 13 residues. The junction had 4 bases not matched to a gene; V was cut back by 4 bases and J by 5 bases. CDR3 sequence reads: CSVADSGNNEQFF. The CDR3 DNA reads TGCAGCGTTGCTGATAGCGGGAACAATGAGCAGTTCTTC.

The chain uses TRBV5-1 and TRBJ1-1; 9 bases line up with TRBD1. Unmatched junction bases numbered 10, after V lost 4 bases and J lost 0 bases. Germline V gene sequence: CDR1 SGHRS, CDR2 YFSETQ. The CDR3 covers 17 residues. Here the CDR3 reads CASSHAGQGLLNTEAFF. Here the CDR3 DNA reads TGCGCCAGCAGCCATGCGGGACAGGGTCTTTTGAACACTGAAGCTTTCTTT.